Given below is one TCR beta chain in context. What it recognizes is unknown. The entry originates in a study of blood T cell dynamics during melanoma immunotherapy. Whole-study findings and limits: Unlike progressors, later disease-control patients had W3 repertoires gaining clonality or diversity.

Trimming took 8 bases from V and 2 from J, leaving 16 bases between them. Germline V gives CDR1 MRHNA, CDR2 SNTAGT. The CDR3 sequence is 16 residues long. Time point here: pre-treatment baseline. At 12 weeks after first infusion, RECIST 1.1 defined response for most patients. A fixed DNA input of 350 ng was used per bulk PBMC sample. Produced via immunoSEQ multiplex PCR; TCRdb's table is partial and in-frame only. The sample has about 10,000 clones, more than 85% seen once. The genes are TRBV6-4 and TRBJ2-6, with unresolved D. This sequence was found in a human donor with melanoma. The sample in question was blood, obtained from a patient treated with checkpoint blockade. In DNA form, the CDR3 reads TGTGCCAGCTCCTCAGGAGATAGGGCTGGGGCCAACGTCCTGACTTTC. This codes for CASSSGDRAGANVLTF.